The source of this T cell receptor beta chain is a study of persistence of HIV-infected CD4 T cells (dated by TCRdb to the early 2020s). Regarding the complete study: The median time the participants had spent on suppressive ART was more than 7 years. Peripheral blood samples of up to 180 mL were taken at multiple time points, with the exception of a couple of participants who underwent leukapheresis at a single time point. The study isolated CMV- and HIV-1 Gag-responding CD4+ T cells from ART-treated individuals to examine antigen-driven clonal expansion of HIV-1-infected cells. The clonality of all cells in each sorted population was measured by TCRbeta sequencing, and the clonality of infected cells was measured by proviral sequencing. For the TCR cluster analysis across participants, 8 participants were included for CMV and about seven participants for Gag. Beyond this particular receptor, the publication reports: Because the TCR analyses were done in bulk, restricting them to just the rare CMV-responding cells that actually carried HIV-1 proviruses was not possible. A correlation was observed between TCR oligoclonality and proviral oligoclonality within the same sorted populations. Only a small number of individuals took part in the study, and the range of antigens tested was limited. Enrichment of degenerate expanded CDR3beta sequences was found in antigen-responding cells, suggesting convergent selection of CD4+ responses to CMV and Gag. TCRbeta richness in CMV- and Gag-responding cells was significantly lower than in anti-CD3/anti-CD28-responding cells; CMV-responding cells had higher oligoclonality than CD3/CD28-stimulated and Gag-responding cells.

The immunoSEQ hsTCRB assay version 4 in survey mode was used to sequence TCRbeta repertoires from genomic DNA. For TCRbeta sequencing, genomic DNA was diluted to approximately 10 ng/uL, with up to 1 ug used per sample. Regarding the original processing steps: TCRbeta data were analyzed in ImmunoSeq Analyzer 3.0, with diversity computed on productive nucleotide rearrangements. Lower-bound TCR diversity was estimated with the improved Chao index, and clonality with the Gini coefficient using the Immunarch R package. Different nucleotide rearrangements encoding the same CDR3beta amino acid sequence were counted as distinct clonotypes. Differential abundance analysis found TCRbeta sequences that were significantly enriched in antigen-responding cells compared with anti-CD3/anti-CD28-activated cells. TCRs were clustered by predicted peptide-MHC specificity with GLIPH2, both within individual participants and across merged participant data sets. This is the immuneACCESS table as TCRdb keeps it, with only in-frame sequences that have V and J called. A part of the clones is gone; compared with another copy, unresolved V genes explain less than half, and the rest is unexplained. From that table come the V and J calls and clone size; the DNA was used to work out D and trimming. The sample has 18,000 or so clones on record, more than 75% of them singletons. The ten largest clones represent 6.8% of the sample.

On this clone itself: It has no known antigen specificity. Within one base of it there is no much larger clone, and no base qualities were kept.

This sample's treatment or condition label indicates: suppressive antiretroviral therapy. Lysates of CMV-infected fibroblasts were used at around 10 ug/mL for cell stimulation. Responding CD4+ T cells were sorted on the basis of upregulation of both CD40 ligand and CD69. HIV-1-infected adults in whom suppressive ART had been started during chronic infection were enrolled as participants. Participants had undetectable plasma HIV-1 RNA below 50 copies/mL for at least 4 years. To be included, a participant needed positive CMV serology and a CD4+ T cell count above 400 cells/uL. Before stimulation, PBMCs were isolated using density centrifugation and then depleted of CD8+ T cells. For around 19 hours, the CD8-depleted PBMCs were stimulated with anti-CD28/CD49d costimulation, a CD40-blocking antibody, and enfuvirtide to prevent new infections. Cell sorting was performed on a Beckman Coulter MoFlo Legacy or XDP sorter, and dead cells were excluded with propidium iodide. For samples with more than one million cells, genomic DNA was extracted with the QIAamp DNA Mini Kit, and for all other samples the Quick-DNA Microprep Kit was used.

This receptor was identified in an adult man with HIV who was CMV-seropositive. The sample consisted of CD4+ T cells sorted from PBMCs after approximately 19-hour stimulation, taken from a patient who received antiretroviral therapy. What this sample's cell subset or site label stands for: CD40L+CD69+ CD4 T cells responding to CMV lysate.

The base sequence is TGTGCCAGCAGCCCCCGGGCGGGGGGGCCGGGAGAGACCCAGTACTTC. The translation is CASSPRAGGPGETQYF. Recombination joined TRBV7-9 with TRBJ2-5; TRBD2 agrees with 9 junctional bases. CDR1 and CDR2, per the germline V gene (reference sequence), are SEHNR and FQNEAQ. The CDR3 covers 16 residues, taking in both the cysteine and the phenylalanine. Only CDR3 DNA is held: 48 bases, read in frame from base 1. The germline V end is reduced by 5 bases and the J end by 4 bases; junction bases left unmatched: 11.